This is a list of T cell receptor beta chains from one sample in a study of cytomegalovirus exposure and HLA in healthy donors. Clones were read by immunoSEQ multiplex PCR, and TCRdb kept only the in-frame ones, dropping some. The sample yields about 260,000 clones, roughly 70% seen once. Sequenced input: PBMCs. The receptors were gathered from a female donor in good health and CMV-seronegative. The CDR3 runs from the conserved cysteine through the conserved F or W. A D gene is named only where the DNA matches it firmly. Clone sizes are given selectively: once, few, many, or a class where the clone is expanded.

clone_size,v_call,j_call,d_call,cdr3_length,cdr3_aa,cdr3_nt
NA,TRBV13,TRBJ2-2,NA,13,CASSFGGTGELFF,TGTGCCAGCAGCTTCGGCGGCACCGGGGAGCTGTTTTTT
few,TRBV7-3,TRBJ1-1,NA,14,CASSQTEFTTEAFF,TGTGCCAGCAGCCAGACAGAGTTCACCACTGAAGCTTTCTTT
NA,TRBV6-6,TRBJ2-1,TRBD2,15,CASSTSVSWEVGQFF,TGTGCCAGCAGTACTAGCGTGTCCTGGGAAGTCGGGCAGTTCTTC
NA,TRBV19,TRBJ2-7,TRBD2,15,CASSGSAGVSWEQYF,TGTGCCAGTTCCGGGTCAGCGGGAGTTTCTTGGGAGCAGTACTTC
NA,TRBV10-2,TRBJ2-2,NA,14,CASRKQDSTGELFF,TGCGCCAGCAGAAAGCAGGATTCCACCGGGGAGCTGTTTTTT
few,TRBV5-4,TRBJ2-7,TRBD2,14,CASSPTSVPYEQYF,TGTGCCAGCAGCCCAACTAGCGTTCCCTACGAGCAGTACTTC
NA,TRBV27,TRBJ2-4,NA,15,CASSPSREAKNIQYF,TGTGCCAGCAGCCCCTCTCGGGAAGCCAAAAACATTCAGTACTTC
NA,TRBV5-1,TRBJ1-4,NA,14,CASSLRATNEKLFF,TGCGCCAGCAGCTTAAGAGCAACTAATGAAAAACTGTTTTTT
NA,TRBV7-2,TRBJ1-5,NA,18,CASSPRGQFDYSNQPQHF,TGTGCCAGCAGCCCAAGAGGACAGTTTGATTATAGCAATCAGCCCCAGCATTTT
NA,TRBV30,TRBJ2-1,TRBD2,14,CASTPASGRSLPFF,TGTGCCTCAACCCCCGCTAGCGGGAGATCTTTGCCGTTCTTC
NA,TRBV18,TRBJ1-1,NA,12,CASSPPPGEAFF,TGTGCCAGCTCACCACCGCCGGGAGAAGCTTTCTTT
NA,TRBV6-5,TRBJ2-1,TRBD1,14,CASGPGTGYNEQFF,TGTGCCAGCGGTCCCGGGACAGGCTACAATGAGCAGTTCTTC
NA,TRBV10-2,TRBJ2-7,TRBD1,14,CASGGQVGSYEQYF,TGCGCCAGCGGGGGACAGGTAGGATCCTACGAGCAGTACTTC
NA,TRBV28,TRBJ2-3,NA,16,CASSSSAGIITDTQYF,TGTGCCAGCAGTTCCTCCGCAGGGATTATCACAGATACGCAGTATTTT
few,TRBV20-1,TRBJ2-3,NA,11,CSAKSGTAQYF,TGCAGTGCTAAGAGCGGTACTGCGCAGTATTTT
NA,TRBV13,TRBJ2-5,TRBD1,15,CASSLEGQGGETQYF,TGTGCCAGCAGCTTAGAGGGACAGGGAGGAGAGACCCAGTACTTC
NA,TRBV27,TRBJ2-7,NA,15,CASTPRFLSSYEQYF,TGTGCCAGCACCCCCCGGTTCCTAAGCTCCTACGAGCAGTACTTC
few,TRBV11-1,TRBJ2-7,TRBD2,18,CASSPEALRSGISYEQYF,TGTGCCAGCAGCCCAGAGGCCCTAAGGAGCGGGATTTCCTACGAGCAGTACTTC
NA,TRBV6-5,TRBJ2-2,NA,15,CASSYEGGGTGELFF,TGTGCCAGCAGTTACGAGGGAGGTGGCACCGGGGAGCTGTTTTTT
NA,TRBV10-3,TRBJ2-1,TRBD2,17,CAISFTSGSPTYNEQFF,TGTGCCATCAGTTTTACTAGCGGGTCCCCAACCTACAATGAGCAGTTCTTC
NA,TRBV11-3,TRBJ2-3,NA,12,CASSLAMDTQYF,TGTGCCAGCAGCTTAGCCATGGATACGCAGTATTTT
once,TRBV14,TRBJ1-2,NA,14,CASSQASQGYGYTF,TGTGCCAGCAGCCAAGCGTCTCAGGGGTACGGCTACACCTTC
NA,TRBV27,TRBJ2-3,NA,13,CASSFVTANTQYF,TGTGCCAGCAGCTTCGTTACTGCAAATACGCAGTATTTT
NA,TRBV6-1,TRBJ1-1,NA,13,CASNGQPNTEAFF,TGTGCCAGCAATGGACAGCCGAACACTGAAGCTTTCTTT